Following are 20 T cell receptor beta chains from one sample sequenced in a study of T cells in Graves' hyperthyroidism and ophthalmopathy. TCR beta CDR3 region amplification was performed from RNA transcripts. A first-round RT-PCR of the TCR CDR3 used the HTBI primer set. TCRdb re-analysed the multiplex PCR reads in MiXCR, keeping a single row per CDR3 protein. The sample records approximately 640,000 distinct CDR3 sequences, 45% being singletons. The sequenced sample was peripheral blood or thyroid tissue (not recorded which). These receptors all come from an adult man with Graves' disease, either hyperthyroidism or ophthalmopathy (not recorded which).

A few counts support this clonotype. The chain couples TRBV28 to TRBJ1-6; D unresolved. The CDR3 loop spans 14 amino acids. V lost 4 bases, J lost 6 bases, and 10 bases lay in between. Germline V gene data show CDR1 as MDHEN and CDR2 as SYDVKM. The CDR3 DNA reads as TGTGCCAGCAGTTCGGGCGGCGGTAATTCACCCCTCCACTTT. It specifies CASSSGGGNSPLHF.

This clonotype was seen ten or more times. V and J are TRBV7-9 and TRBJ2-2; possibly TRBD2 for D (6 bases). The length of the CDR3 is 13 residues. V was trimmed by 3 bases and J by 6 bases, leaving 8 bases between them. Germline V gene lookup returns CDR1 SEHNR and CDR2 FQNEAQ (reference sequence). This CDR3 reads CASSFGTSGELFF. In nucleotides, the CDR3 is TGTGCCAGCAGCTTCGGGACTTCCGGGGAGCTGTTTTTT. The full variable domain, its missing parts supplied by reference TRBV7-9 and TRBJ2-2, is DTGVSQNPRHKITKRGQNVTFRCDPISEHNRLYWYRQTLGQGPEFLTYFQNEAQLEKSRLLSDRFSAERPKGSFSTLEIQRTEQGDSAMYLCASSFGTSGELFFGEGSRLTVL.

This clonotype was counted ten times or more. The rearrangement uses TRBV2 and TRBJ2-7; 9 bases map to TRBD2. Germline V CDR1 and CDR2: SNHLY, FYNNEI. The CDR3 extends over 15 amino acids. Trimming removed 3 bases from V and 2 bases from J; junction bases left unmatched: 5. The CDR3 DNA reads TGTGCCAGCAGTGATCTAGCGGGAATCCCCTACGAGCAGTACTTC. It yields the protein CASSDLAGIPYEQYF.

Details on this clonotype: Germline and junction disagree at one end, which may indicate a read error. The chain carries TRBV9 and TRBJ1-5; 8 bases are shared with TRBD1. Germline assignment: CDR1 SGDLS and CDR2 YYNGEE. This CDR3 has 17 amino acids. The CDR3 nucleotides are TGCGCCAGCAGCCAAGCTAATCCGGGACAGGGCAATCAGCCCCAGCATTTT. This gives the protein CASSQANPGQGNQPQHF.

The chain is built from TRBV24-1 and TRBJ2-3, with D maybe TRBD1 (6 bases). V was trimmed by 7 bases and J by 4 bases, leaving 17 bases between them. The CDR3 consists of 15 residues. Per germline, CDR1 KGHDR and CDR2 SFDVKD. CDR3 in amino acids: CATSGGLGASDTQYF. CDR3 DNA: TGTGCCACCAGCGGCGGTTTGGGGGCGTCAGATACGCAGTATTTT.

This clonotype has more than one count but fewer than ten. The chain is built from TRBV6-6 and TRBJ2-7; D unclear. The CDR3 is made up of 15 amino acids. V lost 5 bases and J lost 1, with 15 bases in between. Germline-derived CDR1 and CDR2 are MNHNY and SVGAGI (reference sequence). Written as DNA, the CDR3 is TGTGCCAGCAGTGAAAATCACCTCCTGTCCTACGAGCAGTACTTC. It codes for CASSENHLLSYEQYF.

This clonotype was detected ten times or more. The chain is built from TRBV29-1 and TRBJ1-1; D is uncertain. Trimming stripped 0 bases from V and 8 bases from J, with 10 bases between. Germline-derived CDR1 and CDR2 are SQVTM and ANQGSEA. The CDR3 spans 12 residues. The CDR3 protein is CSVEDPNGEAFF. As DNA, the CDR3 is TGCAGCGTTGAAGATCCTAATGGGGAAGCTTTCTTT.

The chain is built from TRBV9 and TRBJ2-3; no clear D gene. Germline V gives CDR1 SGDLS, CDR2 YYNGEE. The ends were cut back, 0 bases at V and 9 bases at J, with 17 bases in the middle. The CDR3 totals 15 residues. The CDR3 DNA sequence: TGTGCCAGCAGCGTAGAAGCGTTACCCTCCATAACGCAGTATTTT. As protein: CASSVEALPSITQYF.

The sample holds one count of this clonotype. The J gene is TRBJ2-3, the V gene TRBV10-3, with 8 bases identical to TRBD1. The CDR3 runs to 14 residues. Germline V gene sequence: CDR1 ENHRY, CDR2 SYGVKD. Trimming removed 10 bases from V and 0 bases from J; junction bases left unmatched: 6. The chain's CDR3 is CATWTGISTDTQYF. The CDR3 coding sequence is TGTGCCACCTGGACAGGGATAAGCACAGATACGCAGTATTTT.

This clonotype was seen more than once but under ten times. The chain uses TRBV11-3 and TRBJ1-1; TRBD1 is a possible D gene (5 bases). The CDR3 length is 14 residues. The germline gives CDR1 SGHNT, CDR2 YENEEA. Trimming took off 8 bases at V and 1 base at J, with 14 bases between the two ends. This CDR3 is CASAEGMGNTEAFF. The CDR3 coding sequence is TGTGCCAGCGCCGAGGGGATGGGGAACACTGAAGCTTTCTTT.

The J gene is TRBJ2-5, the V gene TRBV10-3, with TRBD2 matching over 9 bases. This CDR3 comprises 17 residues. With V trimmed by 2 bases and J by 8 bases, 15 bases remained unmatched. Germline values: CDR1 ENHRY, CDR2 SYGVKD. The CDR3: CAISERTSGPQYRTQYF. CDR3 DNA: TGTGCCATCAGTGAGCGCACTAGCGGGCCCCAGTATCGAACCCAGTACTTC.

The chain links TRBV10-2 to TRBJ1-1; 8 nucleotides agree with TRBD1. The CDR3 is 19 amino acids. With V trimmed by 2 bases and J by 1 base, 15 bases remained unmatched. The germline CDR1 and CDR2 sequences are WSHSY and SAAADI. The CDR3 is CASSEPPGQGRIPNTEAFF. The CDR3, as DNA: TGCGCCAGCAGTGAGCCGCCCGGACAGGGAAGGATCCCGAACACTGAAGCTTTCTTT.

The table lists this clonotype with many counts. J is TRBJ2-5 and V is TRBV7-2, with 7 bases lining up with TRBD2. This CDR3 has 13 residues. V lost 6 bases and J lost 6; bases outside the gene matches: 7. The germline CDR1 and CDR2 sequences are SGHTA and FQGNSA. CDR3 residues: CASRSGGRKTQYF. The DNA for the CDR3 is TGTGCCAGCAGGTCCGGGGGGAGGAAGACCCAGTACTTC.

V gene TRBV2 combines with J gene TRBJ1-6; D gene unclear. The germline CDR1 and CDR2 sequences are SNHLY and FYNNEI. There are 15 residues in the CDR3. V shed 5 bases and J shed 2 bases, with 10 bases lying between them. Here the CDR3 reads CASSTGRPYNSPLHF. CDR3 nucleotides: TGTGCCAGCAGTACCGGACGGCCCTATAATTCACCCCTCCACTTT.

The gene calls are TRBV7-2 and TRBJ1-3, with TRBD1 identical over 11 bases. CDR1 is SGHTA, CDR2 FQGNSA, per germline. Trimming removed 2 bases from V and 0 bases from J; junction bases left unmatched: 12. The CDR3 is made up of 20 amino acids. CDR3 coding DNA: TGTGCCAGCAGCTTAAAACTCGGACAGGGGGCGGGGAACTCTGGAAACACCATATATTTT. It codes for CASSLKLGQGAGNSGNTIYF.

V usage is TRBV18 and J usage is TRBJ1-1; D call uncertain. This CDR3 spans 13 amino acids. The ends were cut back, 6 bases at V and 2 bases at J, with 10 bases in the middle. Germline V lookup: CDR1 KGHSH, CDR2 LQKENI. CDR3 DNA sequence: TGTGCCAGCTCCCAAGGCCACAACACTGAAGCTTTCTTT. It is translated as CASSQGHNTEAFF.

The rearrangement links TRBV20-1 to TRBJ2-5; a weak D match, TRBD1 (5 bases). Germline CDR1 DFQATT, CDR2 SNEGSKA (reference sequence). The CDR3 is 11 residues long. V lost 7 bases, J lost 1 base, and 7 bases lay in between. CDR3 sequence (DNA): TGCAGTGGACAGACCCAAGAGACCCAGTACTTC. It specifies CSGQTQETQYF.

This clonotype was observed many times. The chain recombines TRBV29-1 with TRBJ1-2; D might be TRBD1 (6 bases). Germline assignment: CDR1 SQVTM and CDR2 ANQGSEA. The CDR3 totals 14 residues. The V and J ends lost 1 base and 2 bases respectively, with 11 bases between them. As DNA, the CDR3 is TGCAGCGTTGAAGCGGGGCAGGGGAACTATGGCTACACCTTC. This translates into CSVEAGQGNYGYTF.

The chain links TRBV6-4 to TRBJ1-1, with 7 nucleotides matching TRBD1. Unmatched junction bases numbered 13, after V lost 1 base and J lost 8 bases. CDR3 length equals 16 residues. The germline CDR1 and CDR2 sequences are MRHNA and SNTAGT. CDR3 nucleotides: TGTGCCAGCAGTGACTTGTCCGCAGGGGGGGCTATCGAAGCTTTCTTT. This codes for CASSDLSAGGAIEAFF.

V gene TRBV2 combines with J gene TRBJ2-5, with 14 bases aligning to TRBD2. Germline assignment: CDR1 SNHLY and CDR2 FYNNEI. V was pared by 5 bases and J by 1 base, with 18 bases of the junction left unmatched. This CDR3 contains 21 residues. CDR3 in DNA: TGTGCCAGCAGTTACTCCCCGGGGACTAGCGGGAGACAAAATCCCCAAGAGACCCAGTACTTC. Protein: CASSYSPGTSGRQNPQETQYF.